A single sample is the source of the 19 T cell receptor beta chains below, sequenced in a study of blood T cells in healthy people across ages. The use of a sample-barcoded 5' primer and a J-beta primer mix characterized a second PCR of about 7 to 12 cycles. TCRdb processed the 5' RACE reads anew with MiXCR; each CDR3 protein has one entry. Of hundreds of thousands of distinct CDR3 sequences listed, more than 25% are singletons. The sample taken for sequencing was blood. All receptors come from a woman older than 75 in good health.

This clonotype was observed many times. This chain joins TRBV14 and TRBJ2-3; unclear D gene. Germline lookup yields CDR1 SGHDN and CDR2 FVKESK. Trimming removed 3 bases at V and 4 bases at J, with 8 bases between. This CDR3 region has 13 residues. In nucleotides, the CDR3 is TGTGCCAGCAGCCAGCTCCCCGCAGATACGCAGTATTTT. Translated, it gives CASSQLPADTQYF.

This chain connects TRBV5-6 to TRBJ2-3; 8 bases match TRBD1. The V and J ends lost 4 bases and 6 bases, in that order; junction bases with no gene match: 7. Germline lookup yields CDR1 SGHDT and CDR2 YYEEEE. The CDR3 is 14 amino acids. The CDR3 nucleotides read TGTGCCAGCAGCACACGACAGGGGCTGGATACGCAGTATTTT. Encoded protein: CASSTRQGLDTQYF.

The chain has TRBV27 and TRBJ1-2; the D is unclear. Per germline, CDR1 MNHEY and CDR2 SMNVEV (reference sequence). Trimming left V 2 bases short and J 8 bases short, with 12 bases between. The CDR3 sequence is 13 residues long. This CDR3 is CASSLRPTVGYTF. The CDR3 nucleotides are TGTGCCAGCAGTTTACGCCCTACCGTAGGCTACACCTTC.

Many counts were recorded for this clonotype. The chain recombines TRBV20-1 with TRBJ2-1; D uncertain. The length of the CDR3 is 12 residues. Deletions cut 3 bases from V and 8 bases from J, with 11 bases between. Germline lookup yields CDR1 DFQATT and CDR2 SNEGSKA (reference sequence). CDR3 in amino acids: CSASASFDEQFF. In nucleotides, the CDR3 is TGCAGTGCTAGCGCCAGCTTTGATGAGCAGTTCTTC.

Concerning this clonotype itself: At one boundary the junction diverges from the germline segment, which might be a read error. The chain is built from TRBV6-5 and TRBJ1-2, with D uncertain. Germline CDR1 MNHEY, CDR2 SVGAGI. This CDR3 comprises 12 residues. Here the CDR3 reads CASTQDNYGFTF. For the CDR3, the DNA is TGTGCCAGCACCCAAGATAACTATGGCTTCACCTTC.

This clonotype was counted only a few times. This chain links TRBV4-1 with TRBJ2-1; tentative D call: TRBD1 (6 bases). The germline V gene encodes CDR1 MGHRA and CDR2 YSYEKL. V gave up 2 bases and J gave up 10 bases, with 18 bases separating them. This CDR3 has 15 amino acids. The CDR3 DNA reads as TGCGCCAGCAGCCAACCCGGGACAAGTGCAGTCGAGCAGTTCTTC. Translating gives CASSQPGTSAVEQFF.

In its sample, this clonotype was seen a few times. This chain joins TRBV5-1 and TRBJ2-1, with TRBD2 identical over 11 bases. Germline values: CDR1 SGHRS, CDR2 YFSETQ. The CDR3 is 15 amino acids. Trimming at V came to 6 bases and at J to 7 bases, leaving 9 bases not matched to a gene. As DNA, the CDR3 is TGCGCCAGCAAGACAGTCCTAGCGGGGGGTAATGAGCAGTTCTTC. Protein: CASKTVLAGGNEQFF.

This clonotype occurred a few times. V gene TRBV20-1 combines with J gene TRBJ1-2, with TRBD1 as a possible D gene (5 bases). CDR1 DFQATT and CDR2 SNEGSKA come from the germline V gene (reference sequence). Trimming cost V 3 bases and J 0 bases, with 11 bases left between them. The CDR3 spans 14 residues. DNA of the CDR3: TGCAGTGCTAGGGGGCGGGCCGCTAACTATGGCTACACCTTC. Its protein product is CSARGRAANYGYTF.

The rearrangement uses TRBV10-2 and TRBJ2-3; 13 nucleotides align to TRBD2. The germline gives CDR1 WSHSY, CDR2 SAAADI. The trim removed 7 bases at V and 3 bases at J, leaving 7 bases unmatched. This CDR3 region has 16 residues. CDR3 nucleotide sequence: TGCGCCAGCACTCTTACTAGCGGGGGGGTTACAGATACGCAGTATTTT. Residues: CASTLTSGGVTDTQYF.

This chain uses TRBV13 with TRBJ2-1; possible D gene TRBD2, 5 bases. Trimming left V 5 bases short and J 10 bases short, with 12 bases between. Germline CDR1 is PRHDT and CDR2 is FYEKMQ (reference sequence). The CDR3 has 12 residues. As DNA, the CDR3 is TGTGCCAGCAGCCAGACGAGGGCCGAGCAGTTCTTC. It translates to CASSQTRAEQFF.

Concerning this clonotype: This clone may be a read error of a much larger clone one base away. The gene calls are TRBV20-1 and TRBJ2-5; 7 bases match TRBD1. The germline V gene encodes CDR1 DFQATT and CDR2 SNEGSKA (reference sequence). J gave up 11 bases and V 6 bases, and 15 bases lay outside the gene matches. The CDR3 has 13 amino acids. CDR3 sequence reads: CSADGTVNNEQYF. The CDR3 DNA is TGCAGTGCGGATGGGACAGTAAACAATGAGCAGTACTTC.

The rearrangement links TRBV13 to TRBJ1-3, with 7 bases aligning to TRBD1. The CDR3 spans 17 residues. V was pared by 5 bases and J by 0 bases, with 10 bases of the junction left unmatched. Germline values: CDR1 PRHDT, CDR2 FYEKMQ (reference sequence). CDR3 protein: CASSKGQRPSSGNTIYF. The CDR3 nucleotides read TGTGCCAGCAGCAAGGGACAGCGCCCAAGCTCTGGAAACACCATATATTTT.

This clonotype has at least ten counts. V gene TRBV13 combines with J gene TRBJ2-1, with a tentative D call TRBD2 (6 bases). Trimming stripped 4 bases from V and 7 bases from J, with 23 bases between. The CDR3 totals 17 residues. Per germline, CDR1 PRHDT and CDR2 FYEKMQ (reference sequence). CDR3: CASSSLARGASGNEQFF. The CDR3 DNA sequence: TGTGCCAGCAGCTCCTTGGCTAGGGGAGCCAGCGGGAATGAGCAGTTCTTC.

This clonotype was seen many times. The V call is TRBV5-6, the J call TRBJ2-1; no reliable D call. The V and J ends lost 0 bases and 9 bases respectively, with 7 bases between them. CDR1 is SGHDT and CDR2 is YYEEEE in the germline V gene. The CDR3 covers 12 residues. The DNA for the CDR3 is TGTGCCAGCAGCTTGGGAATGATTGAGCAGTTCTTC. Residues: CASSLGMIEQFF.

This rearrangement joins TRBV6-2 or TRBV6-3 to TRBJ2-7; D is possibly TRBD1 (5 bases). Trimming took 0 bases from V and 0 from J, leaving 9 bases between them. This CDR3 has 15 amino acids. Germline V gene data show CDR1 as MNHEY and CDR2 as SVGEGT. CDR3 loop: CASSYSEQASYEQYF. Written as DNA, the CDR3 is TGTGCCAGCAGTTACTCCGAACAGGCCTCCTACGAGCAGTACTTC.

The V gene is TRBV30, the J gene TRBJ2-5, with 9 positions matching TRBD2. The length of the CDR3 is 19 residues. The ends lost 1 base at V and 0 bases at J; junction bases unmatched: 15. CDR1 GTSNPN and CDR2 SVGIG come from the germline V gene (reference sequence). DNA of the CDR3: TGTGCCTGGAGTGGCCTTGCGATAGCGGGGGTGCAAAACCAAGAGACCCAGTACTTC. As protein: CAWSGLAIAGVQNQETQYF.

In its sample, this clonotype was seen many times. The chain recombines TRBV12-3 or TRBV12-4 with TRBJ2-3, with D unresolved. This CDR3 is 13 amino acids long. Between the trimmed V and J ends, which lost 6 bases and 1 base, there was a span of 8 bases. This chain's CDR3 is CASSRYRTDTQYF. The CDR3 bases are TGTGCCAGCAGCCGATACCGCACAGATACGCAGTATTTT.

This clonotype was recorded many times. The V gene is TRBV7-2, the J gene TRBJ1-5; tentatively, D is TRBD1 (5 bases). This CDR3 spans 17 amino acids. V was trimmed by 5 bases and J by 7 bases, leaving 24 bases between them. Germline CDR1 reads SGHTA; CDR2 reads FQGNSA. CDR3 in DNA: TGTGCCAGCAGCCTTCAATGGCCAGGGTCCTTTGGGCAGCCCCAGCATTTT. It yields the protein CASSLQWPGSFGQPQHF.

This clonotype has ten or more counts. J is TRBJ1-6 and V is TRBV7-2; a weak D match, TRBD1 (5 bases). The CDR3 totals 18 residues. Germline V gene sequence: CDR1 SGHTA, CDR2 FQGNSA. V was clipped by 3 bases and J by 0 bases, with 15 bases between them. The CDR3 region is CASSFMGTMSSYNSPLHF. The CDR3 region has the DNA TGTGCCAGCAGCTTTATGGGGACGATGAGCTCCTATAATTCACCCCTCCACTTT.